This passage covers 2 T cell receptor beta chains from one sample sequenced in a study of blood T cell repertoires in COVID-19. Produced via immunoSEQ multiplex PCR; TCRdb's table is partial and in-frame only. The top ten hold over 15% of the sample, which has approximately 53,000 clones, about 83% seen once. The sequencing sample was made of peripheral blood. These receptors came from a man between 40 and 49 years old with acute or convalescent COVID-19.

The V call is TRBV2, the J call TRBJ2-7; 7 positions agree with TRBD1. V was clipped by 4 bases and J by 3 bases; unmatched bases: 3. CDR1 is SNHLY, CDR2 FYNNEI, per germline. The CDR3 loop spans 13 amino acids. The CDR3 loop is CASSVNRGYEQYF. Written as DNA, the CDR3 is TGTGCCAGCAGTGTGAACAGGGGCTACGAGCAGTACTTC.

This chain joins TRBV29-1 and TRBJ1-5; D possibly corresponds to TRBD1 (6 bases). Between the trimmed V and J ends, which lost 6 bases and 1 base, there was a span of 19 bases. The CDR3 covers 16 residues. Germline V gives CDR1 SQVTM, CDR2 ANQGSEA. CDR3 in DNA: TGCAGCGTGATACTGGGGGCCGGTGGGAGCAATCAGCCCCAGCATTTT. Protein: CSVILGAGGSNQPQHF. Full variable domain (outside the CDR3, taken from reference TRBV29-1 and TRBJ1-5): SAVISQKPSRDICQRGTSLTIQCQVDSQVTMMFWYRQQPGQSLTLIATANQGSEATYESGFVIDKFPISRPNLTFSTLTVSNMSPEDSSIYLCSVILGAGGSNQPQHFGDGTRLSIL.